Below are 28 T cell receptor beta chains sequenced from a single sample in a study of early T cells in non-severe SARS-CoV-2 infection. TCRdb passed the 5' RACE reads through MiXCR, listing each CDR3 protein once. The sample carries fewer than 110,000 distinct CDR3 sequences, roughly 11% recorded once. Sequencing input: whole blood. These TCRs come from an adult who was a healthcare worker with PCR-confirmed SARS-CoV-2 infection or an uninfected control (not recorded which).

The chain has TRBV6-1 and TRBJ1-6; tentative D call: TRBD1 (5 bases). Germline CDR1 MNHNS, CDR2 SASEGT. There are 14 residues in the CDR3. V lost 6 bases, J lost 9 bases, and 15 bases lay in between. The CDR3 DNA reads TGTGCCAGCAGAGATGGACACCCCAGTTCACCCCTCCACTTT. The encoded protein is CASRDGHPSSPLHF.

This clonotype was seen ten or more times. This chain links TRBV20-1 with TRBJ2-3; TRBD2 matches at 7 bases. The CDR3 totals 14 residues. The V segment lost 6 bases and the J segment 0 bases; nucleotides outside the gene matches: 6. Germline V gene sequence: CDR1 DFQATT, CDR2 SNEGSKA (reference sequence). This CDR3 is CSARSGASTDTQYF. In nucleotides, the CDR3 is TGCAGTGCCCGGAGCGGGGCTAGCACAGATACGCAGTATTTT.

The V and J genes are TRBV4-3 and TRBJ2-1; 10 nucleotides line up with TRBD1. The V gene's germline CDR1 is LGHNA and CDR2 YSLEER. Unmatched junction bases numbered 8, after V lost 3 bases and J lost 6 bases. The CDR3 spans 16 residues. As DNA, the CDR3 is TGCGCCAGCAGCCATGACCGGGACAGGGGACGCAATGAGCAGTTCTTC. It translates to CASSHDRDRGRNEQFF.

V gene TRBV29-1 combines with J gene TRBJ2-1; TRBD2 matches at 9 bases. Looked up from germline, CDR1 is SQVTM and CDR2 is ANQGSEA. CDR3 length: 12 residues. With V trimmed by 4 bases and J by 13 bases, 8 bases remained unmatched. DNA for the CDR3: TGCAGCGTTGGGAGTAGCGGGAGTAACCAGTTCTTC. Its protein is CSVGSSGSNQFF.

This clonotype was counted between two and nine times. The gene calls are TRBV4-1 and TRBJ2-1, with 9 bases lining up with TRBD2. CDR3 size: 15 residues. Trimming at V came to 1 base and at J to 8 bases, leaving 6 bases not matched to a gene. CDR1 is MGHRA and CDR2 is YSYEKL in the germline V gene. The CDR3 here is CASSQVAGVEDEQFF. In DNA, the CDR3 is TGCGCCAGCAGCCAAGTAGCGGGAGTGGAAGATGAGCAGTTCTTC.

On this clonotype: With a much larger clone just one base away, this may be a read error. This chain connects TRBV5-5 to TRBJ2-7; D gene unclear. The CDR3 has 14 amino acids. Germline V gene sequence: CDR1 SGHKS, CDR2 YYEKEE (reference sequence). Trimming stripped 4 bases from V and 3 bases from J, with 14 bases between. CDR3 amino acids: CASSPVARHYEQYF. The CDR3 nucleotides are TGTGCCAGCAGCCCTGTGGCGAGGCACTACGAGCAGTACTTC.

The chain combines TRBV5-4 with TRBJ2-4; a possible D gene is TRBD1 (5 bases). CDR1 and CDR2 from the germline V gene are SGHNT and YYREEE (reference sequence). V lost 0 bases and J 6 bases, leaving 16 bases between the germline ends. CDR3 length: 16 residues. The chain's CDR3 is CASSLDGALSGNIQYF. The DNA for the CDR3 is TGTGCCAGCAGCTTGGATGGGGCATTGTCCGGAAACATTCAGTACTTC.

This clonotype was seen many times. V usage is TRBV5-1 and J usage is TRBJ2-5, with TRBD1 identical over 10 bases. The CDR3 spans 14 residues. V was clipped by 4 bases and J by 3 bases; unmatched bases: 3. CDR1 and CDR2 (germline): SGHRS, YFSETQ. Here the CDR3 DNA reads TGCGCCAGCAGCCGGGGGACAGGGGAAGAGACCCAGTACTTC. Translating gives CASSRGTGEETQYF.

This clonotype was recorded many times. CDR3 nucleotides: TGTGCCAGCAGCCCAGGGTTATCTGGGGCCAACGTCCTGACTTTC. Amino acids: CASSPGLSGANVLTF. V and J are TRBV6-6 and TRBJ2-6; possible D gene TRBD1, 5 bases. Germline CDR1 and CDR2: MNHNY and SVGAGI (reference sequence). V was pared by 6 bases and J by 1 base, with 10 bases between. The length of the CDR3 is 15 residues.

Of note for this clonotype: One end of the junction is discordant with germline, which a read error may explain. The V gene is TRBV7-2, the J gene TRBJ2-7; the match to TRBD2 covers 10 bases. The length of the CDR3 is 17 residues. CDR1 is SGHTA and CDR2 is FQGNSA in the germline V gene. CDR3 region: CVSSFRTSGPLSYEQYF. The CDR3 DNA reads TGTGTCAGCAGCTTCAGGACTAGCGGACCGCTCTCCTACGAGCAGTACTTC.

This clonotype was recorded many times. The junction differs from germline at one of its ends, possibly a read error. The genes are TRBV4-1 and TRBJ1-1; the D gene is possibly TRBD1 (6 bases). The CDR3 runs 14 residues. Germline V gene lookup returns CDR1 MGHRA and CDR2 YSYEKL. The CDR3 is CATKGEDLNAEAFF. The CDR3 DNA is TGCGCCACAAAGGGGGAGGATTTGAACGCTGAAGCTTTCTTT.

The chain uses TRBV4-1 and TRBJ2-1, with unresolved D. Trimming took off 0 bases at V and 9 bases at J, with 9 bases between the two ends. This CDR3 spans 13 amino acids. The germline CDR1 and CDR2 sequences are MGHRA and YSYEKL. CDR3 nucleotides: TGCGCCAGCAGCCAAGATCCACAGCGTGAGCAGTTCTTC. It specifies CASSQDPQREQFF.

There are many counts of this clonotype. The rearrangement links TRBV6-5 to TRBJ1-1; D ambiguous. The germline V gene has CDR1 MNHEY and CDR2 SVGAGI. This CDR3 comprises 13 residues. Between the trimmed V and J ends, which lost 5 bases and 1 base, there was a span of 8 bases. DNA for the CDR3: TGTGCCAGCAGTCCCACGGGGAACACTGAAGCTTTCTTT. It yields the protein CASSPTGNTEAFF.

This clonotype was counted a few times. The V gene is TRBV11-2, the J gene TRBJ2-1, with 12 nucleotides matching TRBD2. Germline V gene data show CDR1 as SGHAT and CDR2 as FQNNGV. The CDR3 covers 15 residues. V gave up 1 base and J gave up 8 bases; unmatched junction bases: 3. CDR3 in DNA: TGTGCCAGCAGCTTAGGACTAGCGGGAGTGTATGAGCAGTTCTTC. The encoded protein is CASSLGLAGVYEQFF.

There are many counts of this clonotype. CDR3 sequence: CASHTDNEQFF. CDR3 DNA sequence: TGTGCCAGCCACACGGACAATGAGCAGTTCTTC. The J gene is TRBJ2-1, the V gene TRBV5-6; D gene uncertain. Trimming left V 7 bases short and J 5 bases short, with 7 bases between. The germline V gene encodes CDR1 SGHDT and CDR2 YYEEEE. CDR3 length: 11 residues.

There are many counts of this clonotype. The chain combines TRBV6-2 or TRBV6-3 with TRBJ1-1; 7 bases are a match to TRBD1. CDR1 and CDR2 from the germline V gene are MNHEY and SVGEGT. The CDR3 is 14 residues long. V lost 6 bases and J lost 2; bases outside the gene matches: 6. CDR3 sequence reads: CASRTGTDNTEAFF. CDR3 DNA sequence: TGTGCCAGCAGAACCGGGACAGACAACACTGAAGCTTTCTTT.

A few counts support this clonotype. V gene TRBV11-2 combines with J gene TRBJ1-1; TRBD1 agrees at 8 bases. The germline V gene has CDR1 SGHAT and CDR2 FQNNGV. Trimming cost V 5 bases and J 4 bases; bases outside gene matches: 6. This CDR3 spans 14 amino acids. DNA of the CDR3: TGTGCCAGCAGCATAAACAGGGGGACCACTGAAGCTTTCTTT. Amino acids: CASSINRGTTEAFF.

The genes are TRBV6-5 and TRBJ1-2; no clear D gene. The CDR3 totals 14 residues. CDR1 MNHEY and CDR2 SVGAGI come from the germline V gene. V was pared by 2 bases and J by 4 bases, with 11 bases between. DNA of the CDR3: TGTGCCAGCAGTTACGGGAGCCAACTCTATGGCTACACCTTC. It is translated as CASSYGSQLYGYTF.

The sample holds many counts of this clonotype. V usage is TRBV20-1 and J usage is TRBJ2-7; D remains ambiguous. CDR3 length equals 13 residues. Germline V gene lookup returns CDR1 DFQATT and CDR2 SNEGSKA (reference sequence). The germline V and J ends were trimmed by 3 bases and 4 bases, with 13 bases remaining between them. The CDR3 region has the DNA TGCAGTGCTAGTGAGGAACATCCTTACGAGCAGTACTTC. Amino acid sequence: CSASEEHPYEQYF.

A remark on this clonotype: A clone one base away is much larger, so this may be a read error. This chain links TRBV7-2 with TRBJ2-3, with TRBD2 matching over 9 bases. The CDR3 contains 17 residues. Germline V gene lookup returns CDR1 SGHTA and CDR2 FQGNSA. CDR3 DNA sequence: TGTGCCAGCAGCCCCCAAGCGGGGGGCCCTGGCACAGAAACGCAGTATTTT. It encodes CASSPQAGGPGTETQYF.

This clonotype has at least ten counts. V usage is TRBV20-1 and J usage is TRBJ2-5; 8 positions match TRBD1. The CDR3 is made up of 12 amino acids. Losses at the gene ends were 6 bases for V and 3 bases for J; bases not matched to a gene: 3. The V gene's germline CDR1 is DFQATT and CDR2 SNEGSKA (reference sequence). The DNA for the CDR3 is TGCAGTGCGACGACAGGGGAAGAGACCCAGTACTTC. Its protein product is CSATTGEETQYF.

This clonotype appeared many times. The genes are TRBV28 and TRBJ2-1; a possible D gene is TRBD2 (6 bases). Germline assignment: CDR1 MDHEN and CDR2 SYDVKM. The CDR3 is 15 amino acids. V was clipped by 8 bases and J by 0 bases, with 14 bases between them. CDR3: CASEKLANSYNEQFF. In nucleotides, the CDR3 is TGTGCCAGCGAGAAACTAGCTAACTCCTACAATGAGCAGTTCTTC.

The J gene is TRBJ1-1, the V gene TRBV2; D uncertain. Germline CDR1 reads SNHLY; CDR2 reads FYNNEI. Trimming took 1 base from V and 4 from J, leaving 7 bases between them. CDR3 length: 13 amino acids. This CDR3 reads CASSEEVGTEAFF. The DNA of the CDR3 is TGTGCCAGCAGTGAAGAGGTGGGCACTGAAGCTTTCTTT.

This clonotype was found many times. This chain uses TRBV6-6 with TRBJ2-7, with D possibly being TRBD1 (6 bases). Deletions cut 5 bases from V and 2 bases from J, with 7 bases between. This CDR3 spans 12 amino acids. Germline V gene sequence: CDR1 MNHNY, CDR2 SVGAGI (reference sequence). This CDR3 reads CASSRTAYEQYF. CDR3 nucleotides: TGTGCCAGCAGTCGGACAGCCTACGAGCAGTACTTC.

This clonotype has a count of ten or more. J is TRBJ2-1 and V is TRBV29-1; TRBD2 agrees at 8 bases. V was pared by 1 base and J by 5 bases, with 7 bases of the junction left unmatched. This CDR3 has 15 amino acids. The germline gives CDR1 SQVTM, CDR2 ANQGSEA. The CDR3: CSVEGDGRGNNEQFF. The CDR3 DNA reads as TGCAGCGTTGAAGGAGACGGGAGGGGGAACAATGAGCAGTTCTTC.

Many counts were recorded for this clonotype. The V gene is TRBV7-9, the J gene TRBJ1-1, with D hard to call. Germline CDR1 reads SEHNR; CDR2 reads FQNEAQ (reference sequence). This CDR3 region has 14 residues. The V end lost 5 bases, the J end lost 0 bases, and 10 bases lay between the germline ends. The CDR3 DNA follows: TGTGCCAGCAGCCCCTTTGAGGTGAACACTGAAGCTTTCTTT. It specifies CASSPFEVNTEAFF.

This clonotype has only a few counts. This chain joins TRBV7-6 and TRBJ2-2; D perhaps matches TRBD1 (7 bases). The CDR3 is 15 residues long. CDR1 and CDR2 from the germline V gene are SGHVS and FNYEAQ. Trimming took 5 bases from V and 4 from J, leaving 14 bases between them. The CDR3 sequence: CASSTRQGGTGELFF. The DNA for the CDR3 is TGTGCCAGCAGCACCAGACAGGGAGGCACCGGGGAGCTGTTTTTT. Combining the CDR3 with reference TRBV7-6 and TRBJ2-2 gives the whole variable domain GAGVSQSPRYKVTKRGQDVALRCDPISGHVSLYWYRQALGQGPEFLTYFNYEAQQDKSGLPNDRFSAERPEGSISTLTIQRTEQRDSAMYRCASSTRQGGTGELFFGEGSRLTVL.

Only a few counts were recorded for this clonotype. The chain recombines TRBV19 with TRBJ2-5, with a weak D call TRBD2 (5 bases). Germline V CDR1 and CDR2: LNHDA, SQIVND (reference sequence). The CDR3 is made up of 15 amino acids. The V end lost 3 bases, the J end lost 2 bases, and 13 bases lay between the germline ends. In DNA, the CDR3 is TGTGCCAGTAGTATCTTTGGACGGACTCAAGAGACCCAGTACTTC. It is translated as CASSIFGRTQETQYF.